The rows below give T cell receptor beta chains drawn from one sample of a study of OX40 agonist ivuxolimab in advanced cancers. Sequencing used immunoSEQ multiplex PCR; TCRdb keeps in-frame clones, though not all of them. The sample includes around 83,000 clones, approximately 84% seen only once; the top ten take around 7.3%. The source material was CD4+ or CD8+ T cells sorted from blood, sampled in a trial of the OX40 agonist ivuxolimab. All receptors come from an adult with an advanced solid tumor such as melanoma, head and neck, liver or kidney cancer. Each CDR3 is given with its conserved first and last residue. A D gene is named only where the DNA matches it firmly. Expanded clones are given a class, and other clones once, few, many or no size at all.

j_call | clone_size | v_call | d_call | cdr3_aa | cdr3_nt
TRBJ2-7 | - | TRBV29-1 | - | CSVGGGTRYEQYF | TGCAGCGTCGGGGGCGGTACAAGGTACGAGCAGTACTTC
TRBJ2-5 | once | TRBV5-5 | - | CASTPLGEDQYF | TGTGCCAGCACCCCCCTAGGGGAAGACCAGTACTTC
TRBJ1-3 | - | TRBV18 | - | CASSQGLSGNTIYF | TGTGCCAGCTCACAGGGTCTCTCTGGAAACACCATATATTTT
TRBJ2-7 | - | TRBV6-1 | - | CASRYDGAYSYEQYF | TGTGCCAGCAGATATGACGGAGCCTACTCCTACGAGCAGTACTTC
TRBJ2-7 | - | TRBV6-5 | TRBD1 | CASSHDRVSYEQYF | TGTGCCAGCAGTCACGACAGGGTCTCCTACGAGCAGTACTTC
TRBJ2-2 | - | TRBV6-6 | - | CASSYSDRLWELFF | TGTGCCAGCAGTTACTCGGACCGCCTCTGGGAGCTGTTTTTT
TRBJ1-6 | - | TRBV19 | TRBD1 | CASSVTGYGSPLHF | TGTGCCAGTAGTGTGACAGGGTACGGATCACCCCTCCACTTT
TRBJ2-7 | - | TRBV4-3 | TRBD2 | CASSQRGGYEQYF | TGCGCCAGCAGCCAGCGGGGGGGCTACGAGCAGTACTTC
TRBJ1-4 | - | TRBV7-6 | - | CASSLGPTTNEKLFF | TGTGCCAGCAGCTTAGGCCCGACAACTAATGAAAAACTGTTTTTT
TRBJ1-3 | - | TRBV11-2 | TRBD1 | CASTRGGSSSGNTIYF | TGTGCCAGCACCCGAGGGGGCAGCTCCTCTGGAAACACCATATATTTT
TRBJ1-2 | - | TRBV18 | - | CASSPDPFSPYGYTF | TGTGCCAGCTCACCAGACCCCTTTAGCCCCTATGGCTACACCTTC
TRBJ2-5 | few | TRBV2 | - | CASSGWETQYF | TGTGCCAGCAGTGGTTGGGAGACCCAGTACTTC
TRBJ1-3 | - | TRBV6-1 | TRBD1 | CASKQTGTGANTIYF | TGTGCCAGCAAACAAACCGGGACAGGGGCAAACACCATATATTTT
TRBJ2-3 | - | TRBV4-1 | - | CASSQTGLTQYF | TGCGCCAGCAGCCAAACGGGGCTTACGCAGTATTTT
TRBJ2-4 | - | TRBV18 | - | CASSQKNIQYF | TGTGCCAGCTCACAAAAAAACATTCAGTACTTC
TRBJ2-1 | once | TRBV25-1 | - | CASKREGLVGEQFF | TGTGCCAGCAAAAGAGAGGGTCTTGTGGGGGAGCAGTTCTTC
TRBJ2-1 | few | TRBV21-1 | - | CASRYNEQFF | TGTGCCAGCAGGTACAATGAGCAGTTCTTC
TRBJ1-1 | - | TRBV7-6 | - | CASSLGAPGATEAFF | TGTGCCAGCAGCTTAGGGGCACCGGGGGCCACTGAAGCTTTCTTT
TRBJ1-2 | - | TRBV7-9 | - | CASSPKNYGYTF | TGTGCCAGCAGCCCCAAGAACTATGGCTACACCTTC
TRBJ1-2 | - | TRBV5-1 | - | CASSLEGRNGYTF | TGCGCCAGCAGCTTAGAGGGGCGGAATGGCTACACCTTC
TRBJ1-1 | - | TRBV6-5 | - | CASTLGTPNTEAFF | TGTGCCAGCACCCTCGGGACACCAAACACTGAAGCTTTCTTT
TRBJ2-1 | - | TRBV14 | - | CASSRGTLEQFF | TGTGCCAGCAGCCGCGGGACACTTGAGCAGTTCTTC
TRBJ1-1 | - | TRBV7-9 | - | CASWGGINTEAFF | TGTGCCAGCTGGGGGGGAATTAACACTGAAGCTTTCTTT
TRBJ2-5 | - | TRBV19 | - | CASSRLSDVKETQYF | TGTGCCAGTAGTAGGTTGTCGGACGTCAAAGAGACCCAGTACTTC
TRBJ2-1 | - | TRBV19 | TRBD2 | CASSGPSGSYNEQFF | TGTGCCAGTAGTGGGCCTAGCGGATCCTACAATGAGCAGTTCTTC
TRBJ1-1 | - | TRBV10-3 | - | CAISEHEGRMGEAFF | TGTGCCATCAGTGAGCACGAGGGTCGGATGGGTGAAGCTTTCTTT
TRBJ2-7 | - | TRBV7-6 | TRBD1 | CASSLTGDEQYF | TGTGCCAGCAGCTTAACAGGGGACGAGCAGTACTTC